The rows below give T cell receptor beta chains drawn from one sample of a study of CD8 T cells in Susac syndrome. TCRdb passed the immunoSEQ multiplex PCR reads through MiXCR, listing each CDR3 protein once. The table lists around 130,000 distinct CDR3 sequences, roughly 89% of them singletons, with approximately 0.24% in the top ten. Sequenced material: CD8+ T cells from PBMCs. The receptors stem from a human donor with multiple sclerosis. CDR3s include the opening cysteine and the closing phenylalanine or tryptophan. A D gene is named only where the DNA matches it firmly. Clone size is stated in some rows and not others, as once, few, many or a class when expanded.

>TRBV7-9|NA|few|TRBJ1-2
CASSLGNSYTF
TGTGCCAGCAGCCTAGGAAACAGCTACACCTTC
>TRBV20-1|TRBD1|NA|TRBJ1-5
CSASSDRENQPQHF
TGCAGTGCTTCCTCCGACAGGGAAAATCAGCCCCAGCATTTT
>TRBV13|TRBD1|NA|TRBJ1-5
CASTLGQGLNQPQHF
TGTGCCAGCACCCTGGGACAGGGCCTAAATCAGCCCCAGCATTTT
>TRBV28|NA|NA|TRBJ2-1
CASSLPGEVGNEQFF
TGTGCCAGCAGTTTACCAGGGGAGGTGGGAAATGAGCAGTTCTTC
>TRBV7-8|TRBD2|NA|TRBJ2-2
CASSPRRGDTGELFF
TGTGCCAGCAGCCCGCGTCGGGGGGACACCGGGGAGCTGTTTTTT
>TRBV9|NA|NA|TRBJ2-7
CASSSHDTALLDEQYF
TGTGCCAGCAGCAGTCATGATACAGCCTTGCTGGACGAGCAGTACTTC
>TRBV4-1|NA|NA|TRBJ1-1
CASSQDNTEAFF
TGCGCCAGCAGCCAAGACAACACTGAAGCTTTCTTT
>TRBV24-1|TRBD1|NA|TRBJ1-5
CATSDGQGGRQPQHF
TGTGCCACCAGTGATGGACAGGGAGGCCGGCAGCCCCAGCATTTT
>TRBV4-3|NA|NA|TRBJ2-1
CASSQGWYSVHEQFF
TGCGCCAGCAGCCAAGGGTGGTACTCGGTCCATGAGCAGTTCTTC
>TRBV5-6|NA|NA|TRBJ1-1
CASSLGRFSAFF
TGTGCCAGCAGCTTAGGCAGATTTAGCGCTTTCTTT
>TRBV6-2/TRBV6-3|NA|NA|TRBJ2-7
CASSYFHEQYF
TGTGCCAGCAGTTACTTCCACGAGCAGTACTTC
>TRBV12-3/TRBV12-4|TRBD1|NA|TRBJ2-2
CASGTAGTGELFF
TGTGCCAGCGGGACAGCCGGCACCGGGGAGCTGTTTTTT
>TRBV27|NA|NA|TRBJ2-7
CASSSHPGLLLEQYF
TGTGCCAGCAGTTCCCACCCCGGACTGCTACTCGAGCAGTACTTC
>TRBV3-1|NA|NA|TRBJ1-5
CASSQREETPPGVHQPQHF
TGTGCCAGCAGCCAACGTGAAGAGACCCCGCCGGGAGTGCATCAGCCCCAGCATTTT
>TRBV5-6|NA|NA|TRBJ2-3
CASSYSGYSSTDTQYF
TGTGCCAGCAGCTACTCCGGATACTCTAGCACAGATACGCAGTATTTT
>TRBV27|NA|NA|TRBJ2-3
CASSPTQDTQYF
TGTGCCAGCAGTCCTACTCAGGATACGCAGTATTTT
>TRBV12-3/TRBV12-4|NA|NA|TRBJ2-3
CASSPPTGTQYF
TGTGCCAGCAGTCCCCCGACTGGTACGCAGTATTTT
>TRBV9|NA|NA|TRBJ2-3
CASSVETATVADTQYF
TGTGCCAGCAGCGTTGAGACAGCCACGGTTGCAGATACGCAGTATTTT
>TRBV7-2|NA|NA|TRBJ1-6
CASSLGSSYNSPLHF
TGTGCCAGCAGCTTAGGCAGCTCCTATAATTCACCCCTCCACTTT
>TRBV30|NA|NA|TRBJ2-2
CAWSVVAGELFF
TGTGCCTGGAGTGTTGTTGCCGGGGAGCTGTTTTTT
>TRBV10-3|NA|NA|TRBJ1-5
CAISEPGIPGKHF
TGTGCCATCAGTGAGCCCGGGATCCCCGGGAAGCATTTT
>TRBV11-2|NA|many|TRBJ2-1
CASSLVGNEQFF
TGTGCCAGCAGCTTAGTGGGCAATGAGCAGTTCTTC
>TRBV19|TRBD2|few|TRBJ2-7
CASSPAGSSYEQYF
TGTGCCAGTAGTCCAGCGGGATCCTCTTACGAGCAGTACTTC
>TRBV7-9|NA|NA|TRBJ1-2
CASTTGRTIEGGYTF
TGTGCCAGCACCACCGGTCGGACAATAGAGGGTGGCTACACCTTC
>TRBV30|NA|once|TRBJ1-1
CAWEFMNTEAFF
TGTGCCTGGGAGTTCATGAACACTGAAGCTTTCTTT
>TRBV7-8|TRBD2|NA|TRBJ2-3
CASSASGRGTDTQYF
TGTGCCAGCAGCGCTAGCGGGAGAGGGACAGATACGCAGTATTTT
>TRBV10-3|NA|NA|TRBJ2-7
CAISEDGSYEQYF
TGTGCCATCAGTGAGGACGGATCCTACGAGCAGTACTTC
>TRBV28|NA|once|TRBJ2-7
CASSPVDGYEQYF
TGTGCCAGCAGTCCCGTCGACGGGTACGAGCAGTACTTC
>TRBV30|NA|NA|TRBJ2-5
CAWSVLNRISSSQYF
TGTGCCTGGAGTGTACTAAACAGAATAAGTTCGTCCCAGTACTTC
>TRBV7-9|TRBD2|NA|TRBJ2-7
CASSLSAGEQYF
TGTGCCAGCAGCTTGTCAGCGGGGGAGCAGTACTTC
>TRBV3-1|NA|NA|TRBJ2-7
CASSHGGGEQYF
TGTGCCAGCAGCCATGGAGGGGGCGAGCAGTACTTC
>TRBV4-3|TRBD1|NA|TRBJ1-1
CASSRGQGATEAFF
TGCGCCAGCAGCCGCGGACAGGGAGCTACTGAAGCTTTCTTT
>TRBV19|TRBD1|NA|TRBJ2-7
CASSPRQGYEQYF
TGTGCCAGTAGTCCTCGACAGGGATACGAGCAGTACTTC
>TRBV3-1|NA|NA|TRBJ2-7
CASSQPTTVAYEQYF
TGTGCCAGCAGCCAACCAACCACAGTTGCCTACGAGCAGTACTTC
>TRBV7-6|NA|NA|TRBJ2-1
CASSLEGGFEGQFF
TGTGCCAGCAGCTTAGAGGGGGGCTTCGAAGGGCAGTTCTTC
>TRBV4-1|NA|NA|TRBJ2-5
CASSQDGGVQETQYF
TGCGCCAGCAGCCAAGATGGAGGCGTTCAAGAGACCCAGTACTTC
>TRBV3-1|NA|NA|TRBJ1-2
CASSHGDRSYGYTF
TGTGCCAGCAGCCATGGAGACAGGAGTTATGGCTACACCTTC
>TRBV6-1|TRBD2|NA|TRBJ2-1
CASRLAGVNEQFF
TGTGCCAGCAGACTAGCGGGAGTGAATGAGCAGTTCTTC
>TRBV2|NA|NA|TRBJ2-7
CASSEGLGQYF
TGTGCCAGCAGTGAAGGTCTCGGGCAGTACTTC
>TRBV28|NA|NA|TRBJ1-5
CASSVAGEGQPQHF
TGTGCCAGCAGCGTCGCAGGGGAGGGTCAGCCCCAGCATTTT
>TRBV5-4|NA|NA|TRBJ2-7
CASSWDDYEQYF
TGTGCCAGCAGCTGGGACGACTACGAGCAGTACTTC
>TRBV20-1|NA|NA|TRBJ2-7
CSARGAGEQYF
TGCAGTGCTAGGGGGGCGGGGGAGCAGTACTTC
>TRBV12-3/TRBV12-4|NA|NA|TRBJ2-1
CASSAGPYNEQFF
TGTGCCAGCAGTGCCGGGCCGTACAATGAGCAGTTCTTC
>TRBV4-1|NA|NA|TRBJ1-1
CASSQDEIGTEAFF
TGCGCCAGCAGCCAAGATGAAATCGGGACTGAAGCTTTCTTT
>TRBV6-2/TRBV6-3|TRBD2|NA|TRBJ2-7
CASTPLRRETHEQYF
TGTGCCAGCACCCCGCTTCGGCGGGAGACCCACGAGCAGTACTTC
>TRBV29-1|NA|NA|TRBJ2-1
CSVALAPEQFF
TGCAGCGTTGCGCTAGCGCCTGAGCAGTTCTTC
>TRBV7-9|NA|NA|TRBJ2-1
CASSLRRWEQFF
TGTGCCAGCAGCTTACGTCGTTGGGAGCAGTTCTTC
>TRBV20-1|TRBD2|NA|TRBJ2-7
CSARGPLAGTILYEQYF
TGCAGTGCTAGAGGCCCACTAGCGGGCACGATCCTCTACGAGCAGTACTTC
>TRBV28|NA|NA|TRBJ1-1
CASSLRNLRVGTLNTEAFF
TGTGCCAGCAGTTTACGAAACCTCCGGGTCGGGACGTTGAACACTGAAGCTTTCTTT
>TRBV29-1|NA|NA|TRBJ2-3
CSVAGITDTQYF
TGCAGCGTCGCCGGAATAACAGATACGCAGTATTTT
>TRBV24-1|TRBD1|NA|TRBJ2-1
CATSVWTGVRDEQFF
TGTGCCACCAGTGTTTGGACAGGGGTTAGAGATGAGCAGTTCTTC
>TRBV9|NA|NA|TRBJ2-7
CASSPSRTGYEQYF
TGTGCCAGCAGCCCTTCTCGCACAGGGTACGAGCAGTACTTC
>TRBV27|NA|few|TRBJ2-7
CASSSTGRVPYEQYF
TGTGCCAGCAGCTCGACAGGCAGGGTCCCCTACGAGCAGTACTTC
>TRBV29-1|TRBD1|NA|TRBJ2-1
CSALRGQVWYNEQFF
TGCAGCGCTCTCCGGGGACAGGTGTGGTACAATGAGCAGTTCTTC
>TRBV5-6|NA|NA|TRBJ1-1
CASSWDGGDEAFF
TGTGCCAGCAGCTGGGACGGAGGTGATGAAGCTTTCTTT